The 20 T cell receptor beta chains reported below all come from one sample, sequenced in a study of T cells in Graves' hyperthyroidism and ophthalmopathy. Researchers took RNA transcripts and amplified the TCR beta CDR3 regions from them. The HTBI primer set drove a first-round RT-PCR of the TCR CDR3. TCRdb recomputed calls from the multiplex PCR reads with MiXCR, one row per CDR3 protein. Here the sample spans roughly 380,000 distinct CDR3 sequences, roughly an eighth being singletons. Sequencing was done on a sample of blood. The receptors derive from a woman aged 18-29 years with Graves' hyperthyroidism.

The table lists this clonotype with many counts. The chain employs TRBV20-1 and TRBJ1-6, with TRBD1 as a possible D gene (6 bases). Trimming took 6 bases from V and 7 from J, leaving 22 bases between them. The V gene's germline CDR1 is DFQATT and CDR2 SNEGSKA (reference sequence). This CDR3 is 16 amino acids long. The CDR3, as DNA: TGCAGTGCCCCCTGGCAGGGGTTGGGTAGAAATTCACCCCTCCACTTT. It encodes CSAPWQGLGRNSPLHF.

This clonotype was counted ten times or more. The J gene is TRBJ2-1, the V gene TRBV28; 7 nucleotides agree with TRBD1. CDR3 length: 14 amino acids. V was clipped by 7 bases and J by 0 bases; unmatched bases: 3. The germline V gene encodes CDR1 MDHEN and CDR2 SYDVKM. The CDR3 region has the DNA TGTGCCAGCAAGGGGACAGACTCCTACAATGAGCAGTTCTTC. Encoded protein: CASKGTDSYNEQFF.

The table lists this clonotype with many counts. The chain uses TRBV28 and TRBJ2-5; 14 nucleotides align to TRBD2. Germline V CDR1 and CDR2: MDHEN, SYDVKM. The CDR3 is made up of 15 amino acids. Trimming at V came to 6 bases and at J to 5 bases, leaving 5 bases not matched to a gene. CDR3 nucleotides: TGTGCCAGCAGGGGACTAGCGGGAGCGAAGGAGACCCAGTACTTC. Translation gives CASRGLAGAKETQYF.

The gene calls are TRBV18 and TRBJ1-5; TRBD1 might be the D (5 bases). V lost 5 bases, J lost 6 bases, and 23 bases lay in between. The CDR3 covers 17 residues. Germline V gene sequence: CDR1 KGHSH, CDR2 LQKENI. DNA for the CDR3: TGTGCCAGCTCAACATCCCGTCAGTGGGGGGGATCTCAGCCCCAGCATTTT. The encoded protein is CASSTSRQWGGSQPQHF. Full variable domain (outside the CDR3, taken from reference TRBV18 and TRBJ1-5): NAGVMQNPRHLVRRRGQEARLRCSPMKGHSHVYWYRQLPEEGLKFMVYLQKENIIDESGMPKERFSAEFPKEGPSILRIQQVVRGDSAAYFCASSTSRQWGGSQPQHFGDGTRLSIL.

The genes are TRBV30 and TRBJ1-2; 7 bases are shared with TRBD1. Unmatched junction bases numbered 7, after V lost 4 bases and J lost 8 bases. CDR1 is GTSNPN and CDR2 is SVGIG in the germline V gene (reference sequence). The CDR3 totals 12 residues. CDR3: CAWKRYRGGYTF. The CDR3 bases are TGTGCCTGGAAGAGGTACAGGGGAGGCTACACCTTC.

The chain carries TRBV29-1 and TRBJ2-1; TRBD2 matches 7 bases. Germline V gives CDR1 SQVTM, CDR2 ANQGSEA. With 0 bases clipped from V and 2 bases from J, the junction kept 4 bases outside the gene matches. The CDR3 runs to 15 residues. DNA of the CDR3: TGCAGCGTTGAAGATCCGGGGAGGGCCTACAATGAGCAGTTCTTC. This translates into CSVEDPGRAYNEQFF.

This clonotype was counted only a few times. The V and J genes are TRBV9 and TRBJ2-3; the D gene is possibly TRBD1 (7 bases). V lost 4 bases, J lost 1 base, and 19 bases lay in between. Germline V gene sequence: CDR1 SGDLS, CDR2 YYNGEE. The CDR3 is 17 residues long. This chain's CDR3 is CASSSGGSGWGTDTQYF. The CDR3 bases are TGTGCCAGCAGCTCAGGGGGTAGCGGATGGGGCACAGATACGCAGTATTTT.

This clonotype was detected many times. The chain combines TRBV3-1 with TRBJ2-1, with D perhaps TRBD2 (6 bases). The CDR3 extends over 16 amino acids. V was shortened by 0 bases and J by 5 bases, with 14 bases between the two germline ends. Germline lookup yields CDR1 LGHDT and CDR2 YNNKEL (reference sequence). CDR3 region: CASSQDSGFLNNEQFF. In nucleotides, the CDR3 is TGTGCCAGCAGCCAAGACAGCGGGTTTCTTAACAATGAGCAGTTCTTC.

This clonotype was counted many times. The chain recombines TRBV30 with TRBJ1-5; D possibly corresponds to TRBD1 (6 bases). CDR3 length: 18 amino acids. CDR1 GTSNPN and CDR2 SVGIG come from the germline V gene (reference sequence). Trimming pared 0 bases from V and 1 base from J, leaving 19 bases between. The CDR3 DNA sequence: TGTGCCTGGAGTGTAGAGGACAGATTTACACCAAGCAATCAGCCCCAGCATTTT. It codes for CAWSVEDRFTPSNQPQHF. Full variable domain (remainder filled in from reference TRBV30 and TRBJ1-5): SQTIHQWPATLVQPVGSPLSLECTVEGTSNPNLYWYRQAAGRGLQLLFYSVGIGQISSEVPQNLSASRPQDRQFILSSKKLLLSDSGFYLCAWSVEDRFTPSNQPQHFGDGTRLSIL.

This clonotype has a handful of counts. This sequence may be a read error, since a much larger clone differs from it by one base. The conserved phenylalanine or tryptophan normally closing the CDR3 is absent here, so this likely arose from a read error. The gene calls are TRBV30 and TRBJ1-1; no reliable D call. Trimming removed 0 bases at V and 1 base at J, with 9 bases between. The CDR3 totals 14 residues. CDR1 and CDR2 (germline): GTSNPN, SVGIG (reference sequence). CDR3 nucleotide sequence: TGTGCCTGGAGTGTATCAACAGAGAACACTGAAGCTTTCCTT. It is translated as CAWSVSTENTEAFL.

This sequence joins TRBV19 and TRBJ2-1; TRBD1 aligns across 7 bases. The CDR3 loop spans 15 amino acids. CDR1 and CDR2 (germline): LNHDA, SQIVND (reference sequence). Unmatched junction bases numbered 12, after V lost 8 bases and J lost 5 bases. The CDR3 sequence: CASQLQGRNHNEQFF. The CDR3 DNA sequence: TGTGCCAGTCAGCTACAGGGGCGCAACCACAATGAGCAGTTCTTC.

This sequence joins TRBV25-1 and TRBJ1-6; the match to TRBD1 covers 9 bases. This CDR3 is built from 16 residues. From germline, CDR1 is MGHDK and CDR2 SYGVNS. The junction had 10 bases not matched to a gene; V was cut back by 6 bases and J by 7 bases. The CDR3 nucleotides read TGTGCCAGCAGCGCCCCCGACAGGGGGAAAAATTCACCCCTCCACTTT. Amino acids: CASSAPDRGKNSPLHF.

This clonotype has more than one count but fewer than ten. The rearrangement uses TRBV20-1 and TRBJ2-5, with 9 bases lining up with TRBD1. In germline, CDR1 is DFQATT, CDR2 SNEGSKA (reference sequence). The CDR3 length is 17 residues. With V trimmed by 0 bases and J by 1 base, 9 bases remained unmatched. As DNA, the CDR3 is TGCAGTGCTAGAGATCTAGGACAGGGGACCTCCCAAGAGACCCAGTACTTC. Encoded protein: CSARDLGQGTSQETQYF.

The sample holds many counts of this clonotype. The rearrangement joins TRBV12-3 or TRBV12-4 to TRBJ1-3; no reliable D call. Trimming shortened V by 0 bases and J by 0 bases, and 9 bases separated the two germline ends. The CDR3 has 16 amino acids. The CDR3 sequence is CASSLAAETSGNTIYF. In nucleotides, the CDR3 is TGTGCCAGCAGTTTAGCGGCAGAAACCTCTGGAAACACCATATATTTT.

This clonotype was seen at least ten times. The CDR3 coding sequence is TGCGCCAGCAGACCCGACGGAGATAGCAATCAGCCCCAGCATTTT. This codes for CASRPDGDSNQPQHF. J is TRBJ1-5 and V is TRBV5-1; D is unclear. The CDR3 has 15 amino acids. Looked up from germline, CDR1 is SGHRS and CDR2 is YFSETQ. V lost 5 bases, J lost 0 bases, and 12 bases lay in between.

This clonotype was observed at least ten times. V gene TRBV5-1 combines with J gene TRBJ2-6; a possible D gene is TRBD2 (5 bases). This CDR3 contains 18 residues. With 0 bases removed from V and 4 bases from J, the gap between germline ends came to 17 bases. CDR1 is SGHRS and CDR2 is YFSETQ in the germline V gene. Written as DNA, the CDR3 is TGCGCCAGCAGCTTGGGGACTCTCCGAGGGCCAGGGGCCAACGTCCTGACTTTC. This translates into CASSLGTLRGPGANVLTF.

This chain links TRBV19 with TRBJ2-4; D gene ambiguous. V shed 2 bases and J shed 0 bases, with 11 bases lying between them. The germline CDR1 and CDR2 sequences are LNHDA and SQIVND (reference sequence). The CDR3 extends over 16 amino acids. The CDR3 loop reads CASSIQGPQAKNIQYF. The CDR3 region has the DNA TGTGCCAGTAGTATACAAGGGCCCCAAGCCAAAAACATTCAGTACTTC.

There are a few counts of this clonotype. The chain joins TRBV14 to TRBJ2-1; 10 positions match TRBD2. After removal of 4 bases from V and 8 bases from J, the junction contained 8 bases not matched to a gene. CDR1 is SGHDN, CDR2 FVKESK, per germline. There are 15 residues in the CDR3. The CDR3 DNA reads as TGTGCCAGCAGCCCCGGGACTAGCGAGACCGATGAGCAGTTCTTC. It encodes CASSPGTSETDEQFF.

This clonotype was seen at least ten times. The V call is TRBV28, the J call TRBJ2-3; 9 bases are a match to TRBD2. CDR1 and CDR2 from the germline V gene are MDHEN and SYDVKM. This CDR3 comprises 16 residues. The V segment lost 5 bases and the J segment 3 bases; nucleotides outside the gene matches: 9. The CDR3 loop is CASSPGLAGPTDTQYF. As DNA, the CDR3 is TGTGCCAGCAGTCCCGGGCTAGCGGGACCAACAGATACGCAGTATTTT. Variable domain in full (rest from reference TRBV28 and TRBJ2-3): DVKVTQSSRYLVKRTGEKVFLECVQDMDHENMFWYRQDPGLGLRLIYFSYDVKMKEKGDIPEGYSVSREKKERFSLILESASTNQTSMYLCASSPGLAGPTDTQYFGPGTRLTVL.

The table lists this clonotype with many counts. V is TRBV7-9 and J is TRBJ1-3; no clear D. The V gene's germline CDR1 is SEHNR and CDR2 FQNEAQ (reference sequence). This CDR3 spans 14 amino acids. Trimming took off 2 bases at V and 1 base at J, with 6 bases between the two ends. The CDR3 here is CASSLQRSGNTIYF. DNA of the CDR3: TGTGCCAGCAGCTTACAGAGGTCTGGAAACACCATATATTTT.